This entry is about one TCR beta chain. This sample is drawn from a study of blood T cell repertoires in COVID-19. At the level of the study: Acute-phase and convalescent COVID-19 samples originated in the United States, Italy and Spain. Nucleic acid was either cDNA or gDNA, and it came from T cells, B-cell-depleted T cells, or PBMCs.

In the original analysis: Researchers report that nucleated cell counts were estimated from reference gene primer amplification. TCRdb's table, derived via immunoSEQ multiplex PCR, lists solely in-frame clones and lacks some. For V, J and clone size, that table is used; D and trimming come from the DNA. The repertoire consists of more than 95,000 clones, with around 82% occurring once and the leading ten covering 10% to 15%. Germline CDR1 and CDR2: SGDLS and YYNGEE. Trimming removed 4 bases at V and 4 bases at J, with 17 bases between. The CDR3 runs to 16 residues. Sequencing was carried out using peripheral blood. The chain is built from TRBV9 and TRBJ2-2; perhaps TRBD2 as D (7 bases). The source of this sequence is a human donor in a cohort sampled during active or convalescent COVID-19. Written as DNA, the CDR3 is TGTGCCAGCAGCCTGACGGGGGGCTTCGGCACCGGGGAGCTGTTTTTT. As protein: CASSLTGGFGTGELFF.